This TCR beta chain was identified during a study of T cell repertoires in cytomegalovirus infection. Overall study context: HLA-C-restricted CMV epitopes, recently identified, and well-studied HLA-B-restricted ones were used by the study. Through public TCR beta signatures, both CMV infection and matching HLA type were indicated. General observations from the study: The ex vivo response showed dominance by HLA-C-restricted CMV-specific TCR beta clonotypes. Carriers of CMV plus the relevant HLA were identified by cumulative public TCR beta family frequency.

Via MiXCR, TCRdb re-called the reads, giving one row per CDR3 protein. The sample holds roughly 860,000 distinct CDR3 sequences, 30% to 35% seen once. V trimming: 2 bases; J trimming: 0 bases; junction bases outside the gene matches: 12. Germline lookup yields CDR1 MNHEY and CDR2 SVGAGI. The CDR3 is 18 amino acids. A word on this clonotype: No antigen is known for it.

Sequencing was performed on cultured CD8+ T cells from PBMCs, taken from culture after CMV antigen stimulation. The chain links TRBV6-5 to TRBJ1-1; 7 bases fit TRBD1. The TCR sequence derives from a human donor in good health (CMV status not recorded). Some clones in this sample may be carry-over from other donors' samples. The CDR3 region has the DNA TGTGCCAGCAGTTACCCACCTCCCGGGACAGATATGAACACTGAAGCTTTCTTT. Protein sequence: CASSYPPPGTDMNTEAFF.